This T cell receptor (beta chain) derives from a study of blood T cells in healthy people across ages. Findings of the study overall: Since the PBMCs were unsorted, naive and antigen-experienced cells could not be conclusively compared.

A second PCR, run for 7 to 11 cycles, used a sample-barcoded 5' primer plus a J-beta primer mix. CDR3-containing paired-end reads numbering at least 2.5 million came from each sample. TCRdb independently ran MiXCR on the 5' RACE reads; one entry per CDR3 protein. The sample yields some 940,000 distinct CDR3 sequences, about 28% seen once. This clonotype was seen a handful of times. Its target is unknown. V lost 6 bases and J lost 4; bases outside the gene matches: 8. Germline CDR1 and CDR2: MNHEY and SMNVEV (reference sequence). The length of the CDR3 is 15 residues. These data were also filed under a second study, of T cells of mothers and their children. From that study: Three healthy Caucasian mothers and their six children were the donors. TCR recombination output is shaped by thymic selection similarly in related and unrelated pairs.

The J gene is TRBJ2-3, the V gene TRBV27; 9 nucleotides match TRBD1. Sequenced sample: blood. The clonotype comes from a woman aged 40-49 years in good health. CDR3 in DNA: TGTGCCAGCAGCCGGGACAGGGTTGGGTCAGATACGCAGTATTTT. This translates into CASSRDRVGSDTQYF.